The clone carrying this TCR beta chain is classed as medium-sized. The antigen is undetermined. The entry originates in a study of vaccination and CD4 T cells after COVID-19. About the study: Six men and four women formed the convalescents, two being Hispanic. Convalescent patients, a few in number, were sampled at day 14 and days 161 to 241 post-vaccination.

The sample's time point: late sampling 161 to 241 days after vaccination in a few convalescent patients. Specified treatment: approximately 9-day PBMC culture with coronavirus spike peptide pools or control peptides (ViraFEST assay). Each of days 3 and 7 saw half the medium replaced by fresh IL-2 medium. The assay that was used to sequence DNA from cultured CD4+ T cells was the Oncomine TCR Beta short-read assay. Investigators obtained genomic DNA by extraction from cultured CD4+ T cells. TCRdb re-called the PCR reads with MiXCR, one entry per CDR3 protein. Of roughly 25,000 distinct CDR3 sequences in the sample, less than 40% were seen once. This CDR3 contains 13 residues. Trimming took 5 bases from V and 1 from J, leaving 8 bases between them. The germline CDR1 and CDR2 sequences are SGHVS and FNYEAQ.

Sequenced here: CD4+ T cells from blood, cultured in vitro, sampled about 7 months after SARS-CoV-2 vaccination. This clonotype was obtained from a human donor who had recovered from COVID-19. V gene TRBV7-6 combines with J gene TRBJ2-5; D could derive from TRBD1 or TRBD2 (5 bases each). For the CDR3, the DNA is TGTGCCAGCAGCCCCGGGGCCCAAGAGACCCAGTACTTC. Translated: CASSPGAQETQYF.